The 25 T cell receptor beta chains reported below all come from one sample, sequenced in a study of OX40 agonist ivuxolimab in advanced cancers. Library preparation was by the immunoSEQ multiplex PCR assay. TCRdb re-hosts the immuneACCESS table, in-frame sequences only. Its copies lack some clones; in the studies checked, an unresolved V gene accounts for under half of them, and the cause for the rest is not known. This sample holds 90,000 to 130,000 clones; roughly 89% were observed only once. The ten largest clones take up 0.27% of the sample. Sample: CD4+ or CD8+ T cells sorted from blood, taken in a trial of the OX40 agonist ivuxolimab. Receptor source: an adult with an advanced solid tumor such as melanoma, head and neck, liver or kidney cancer.

The V gene is TRBV5-1, the J gene TRBJ1-2; D is possibly TRBD1 (6 bases). The CDR3 runs to 14 residues. CDR1 is SGHRS, CDR2 YFSETQ, per germline. The V end was cut by 0 bases, the J end by 2 bases, with 8 bases between. CDR3 nucleotides: TGCGCCAGCAGCTTGGAGGGGGGAAACTATGGCTACACCTTC. This sequence encodes CASSLEGGNYGYTF. Supplemented by reference TRBV5-1 and TRBJ1-2, the full variable domain reads KAGVTQTPRYLIKTRGQQVTLSCSPISGHRSVSWYQQTPGQGLQFLFEYFSETQRNKGNFPGRFSGRQFSNSRSEMNVSTLELGDSALYLCASSLEGGNYGYTFGSGTRLTVV.

This clone was detected only once. The chain joins TRBV7-8 to TRBJ2-1, with D unclear. V lost 0 bases, J lost 5 bases, and 11 bases lay in between. This CDR3 is built from 15 residues. Germline V gene data show CDR1 as SGHVS and CDR2 as FQNEAQ. This CDR3 is CASSLAGTANNEQFF. CDR3 DNA: TGTGCCAGCAGCTTAGCGGGAACTGCCAACAATGAGCAGTTCTTC.

The chain employs TRBV6-5 and TRBJ2-3, with D perhaps TRBD2 (6 bases). V lost 2 bases and J 1 base, leaving 10 bases between the germline ends. Germline CDR1 reads MNHEY; CDR2 reads SVGAGI. CDR3 length: 15 amino acids. CDR3 loop: CASSYRETGTDTQYF. The CDR3 DNA sequence: TGTGCCAGCAGTTACCGGGAGACAGGCACAGATACGCAGTATTTT.

This chain joins TRBV25-1 and TRBJ1-4; 8 bases align to TRBD1. The ends lost 1 base at V and 8 bases at J; junction bases unmatched: 3. CDR1 MGHDK and CDR2 SYGVNS come from the germline V gene. The CDR3 has 14 amino acids. The CDR3 loop is CASSEWAGGEKLFF. For the CDR3, the DNA is TGTGCCAGCAGTGAATGGGCAGGGGGCGAAAAACTGTTTTTT.

As DNA, the CDR3 is TGTGCCAGCAGCCCGACAACCCCACCAGAGACCCAGTACTTC. Its protein product is CASSPTTPPETQYF. This chain uses TRBV11-2 with TRBJ2-5; unclear D gene. The CDR3 runs 14 residues. V was pared by 5 bases and J by 4 bases, with 14 bases between. Per the germline V gene, CDR1 is SGHAT and CDR2 is FQNNGV.

This rearrangement joins TRBV30 to TRBJ1-3, with 8 bases aligning to TRBD1. There are 16 residues in the CDR3. Germline CDR1 and CDR2: GTSNPN and SVGIG (reference sequence). The V segment lost 5 bases and the J segment 1 base; nucleotides outside the gene matches: 10. This CDR3 reads CAWGGQAKISGNTIYF. The CDR3 DNA follows: TGTGCCTGGGGGGGACAGGCGAAAATATCTGGAAACACCATATATTTT.

The chain carries TRBV28 and TRBJ1-2, with D possibly TRBD1 on 6 matching bases. The germline V and J ends were trimmed by 5 bases and 3 bases, with 22 bases remaining between them. The CDR3 extends over 17 amino acids. Germline CDR1 is MDHEN and CDR2 is SYDVKM. The CDR3 region has the DNA TGTGCCAGCAGTCCACGGGTTAGGGGACAAATCTACTATGGCTACACCTTC. As protein: CASSPRVRGQIYYGYTF.

The V and J genes are TRBV27 and TRBJ2-7, with D perhaps TRBD2 (6 bases). In germline, CDR1 is MNHEY, CDR2 SMNVEV (reference sequence). V was cut by 8 bases and J by 3 bases, with 17 bases left in between. The CDR3 extends over 14 amino acids. The CDR3 DNA reads as TGTGCCAGCCGAAGAGGAAAGGAGGGCTACGAGCAGTACTTC. It specifies CASRRGKEGYEQYF.

The rearrangement joins TRBV6-5 to TRBJ1-5; TRBD1 might be the D (5 bases). Germline V gives CDR1 MNHEY, CDR2 SVGAGI. The V gene lost 5 bases and the J gene lost 4 bases, with 9 bases spanning the gap. The CDR3 runs 13 residues. The CDR3 nucleotides read TGTGCCAGCAGTAAGACAGTTAATCAGCCCCAGCATTTT. Protein sequence: CASSKTVNQPQHF.

This clone was found once. The chain joins TRBV19 to TRBJ2-1; D call uncertain. The CDR3 sequence is 12 residues long. The ends were cut back, 4 bases at V and 7 bases at J, with 8 bases in the middle. Germline CDR1 is LNHDA and CDR2 is SQIVND (reference sequence). The CDR3 sequence: CASSKGENEQFF. The CDR3 coding sequence is TGTGCCAGTAGTAAAGGAGAGAATGAGCAGTTCTTC.

V gene TRBV4-3 combines with J gene TRBJ2-2; possibly TRBD2 for D (6 bases). Trimming removed 2 bases at V and 5 bases at J, with 18 bases between. The germline CDR1 and CDR2 sequences are LGHNA and YSLEER. The CDR3 totals 17 residues. The CDR3 loop is CASSQSLAGSSTGELFF. The CDR3 coding sequence is TGCGCCAGCAGCCAATCCCTGGCGGGGTCGAGTACCGGGGAGCTGTTTTTT.

This sequence joins TRBV6-6 and TRBJ1-2; 9 bases match TRBD1. The J segment lost 10 bases and the V segment lost 2 bases, leaving 11 bases of the junction unmatched. In germline, CDR1 is MNHNY, CDR2 SVGAGI (reference sequence). The length of the CDR3 is 15 residues. The CDR3 loop reads CASSYPGQGTINYTF. For the CDR3, the DNA is TGTGCCAGCAGTTACCCGGGACAGGGAACCATTAACTACACCTTC.

Concerning this clone: Its ends do not fully match the called genes, so a read error is possible. Other DNA sequences in the sample encode the same CDR3. This chain uses TRBV19 with TRBJ1-5; D remains ambiguous. From germline, CDR1 is LNHDA and CDR2 SQIVND (reference sequence). The CDR3 covers 14 residues. This CDR3 reads CASLSRGNNQPQHF. The CDR3 DNA is TGTGCCAGCTTATCTCGAGGGAACAATCAGCCTCAGCATTTT.

This clone was counted a single time. V gene TRBV5-6 combines with J gene TRBJ1-2; D gene ambiguous. V dropped 1 base and J dropped 0 bases, with 10 bases sitting between them. CDR3 length: 15 amino acids. Per the germline V gene, CDR1 is SGHDT and CDR2 is YYEEEE. The CDR3 loop is CASSLLGNANYGYTF. The CDR3 DNA sequence: TGTGCCAGCAGCTTGCTAGGGAATGCTAACTATGGCTACACCTTC.

The rearrangement uses TRBV7-2 and TRBJ2-1; 10 nucleotides match TRBD2. The ends lost 5 bases at V and 5 bases at J; junction bases unmatched: 3. The CDR3 sequence is 14 residues long. Germline loops: CDR1 SGHTA, CDR2 FQGNSA. CDR3: CASSVSGGHNEQFF. In nucleotides, the CDR3 is TGTGCCAGCAGCGTTAGCGGGGGGCACAATGAGCAGTTCTTC.

The CDR3, as DNA: TGTGCCAGCAGCTTGTCCGGTGGCGAGCAGTACTTC. Translating it yields CASSLSGGEQYF. This chain connects TRBV5-6 to TRBJ2-7; D uncertain. V dropped 1 base and J dropped 6 bases, with 8 bases sitting between them. Germline V lookup: CDR1 SGHDT, CDR2 YYEEEE. This CDR3 has 12 amino acids.

The chain is built from TRBV5-8 and TRBJ1-2; maybe TRBD1 (6 bases). Trimming removed 5 bases at V and 4 bases at J, with 9 bases between. Germline CDR1 is SGHTS and CDR2 is YDEGEE. This CDR3 is 12 amino acids long. CDR3 in DNA: TGTGCCAGCAGTCGGACAGTCTATGGCTACACCTTC. This codes for CASSRTVYGYTF.

The chain couples TRBV9 to TRBJ2-7, with 8 bases matching TRBD2. Per the germline V gene, CDR1 is SGDLS and CDR2 is YYNGEE. The CDR3 extends over 16 amino acids. The V segment lost 3 bases and the J segment 3 bases; nucleotides outside the gene matches: 11. The CDR3 nucleotides read TGTGCCAGCAGCGCCCACGGGGGGGCAGGTGGCTACGAGCAGTACTTC. It specifies CASSAHGGAGGYEQYF. The variable domain in full, with the rest retrieved from reference TRBV9 and TRBJ2-7, is DSGVTQTPKHLITATGQRVTLRCSPRSGDLSVYWYQQSLDQGLQFLIQYYNGEERAKGNILERFSAQQFPDLHSELNLSSLELGDSALYFCASSAHGGAGGYEQYFGPGTRLTVT.

The chain couples TRBV11-2 to TRBJ1-4, with a possible D match to TRBD1 (6 bases). This CDR3 has 15 residues. The germline gives CDR1 SGHAT, CDR2 FQNNGV. The V gene lost 6 bases and the J gene lost 3 bases, with 14 bases spanning the gap. The CDR3 region has the DNA TGTGCCAGCAGGGCCTCGGGGGCGTCTAATGAAAAACTGTTTTTT. Protein: CASRASGASNEKLFF. The full variable domain, its missing parts supplied by reference TRBV11-2 and TRBJ1-4, is EAGVAQSPRYKIIEKRQSVAFWCNPISGHATLYWYQQILGQGPKLLIQFQNNGVVDDSQLPKDRFSAERLKGVDSTLKIQPAKLEDSAVYLCASRASGASNEKLFFGSGTQLSVL.

The rearrangement uses TRBV6-6 and TRBJ2-1, with 10 bases identical to TRBD2. The CDR3 has 15 residues. The germline V gene encodes CDR1 MNHNY and CDR2 SVGAGI (reference sequence). With V trimmed by 6 bases and J by 7 bases, 9 bases remained unmatched. The CDR3 nucleotides are TGTGCCAGCAGAGACCCGGGACTAGCGAGGAATGAGCAGTTCTTC. Its protein product is CASRDPGLARNEQFF.

The chain uses TRBV30 and TRBJ2-2; TRBD2 matches at 9 bases. The CDR3 covers 13 residues. V shed 5 bases, J shed 4 bases, and the junction held 2 bases outside the gene matches. Germline assignment: CDR1 GTSNPN and CDR2 SVGIG (reference sequence). The CDR3 protein is CAWWTSATGELFF. In DNA, the CDR3 is TGTGCCTGGTGGACTAGCGCCACCGGGGAGCTGTTTTTT. The whole variable domain, remainder taken from reference TRBV30 and TRBJ2-2, is SQTIHQWPATLVQPVGSPLSLECTVEGTSNPNLYWYRQAAGRGLQLLFYSVGIGQISSEVPQNLSASRPQDRQFILSSKKLLLSDSGFYLCAWWTSATGELFFGEGSRLTVL.

This clone was counted a single time. The chain links TRBV6-5 to TRBJ1-2; D possibly corresponds to TRBD1 (5 bases). V was trimmed by 6 bases and J by 4 bases, leaving 18 bases between them. In germline, CDR1 is MNHEY, CDR2 SVGAGI. The CDR3 spans 15 residues. DNA of the CDR3: TGTGCCAGCAGCCTATCCTGGGGGTCGGGCTATGGCTACACCTTC. Protein sequence: CASSLSWGSGYGYTF.

The gene calls are TRBV11-3 and TRBJ2-1; 10 positions match TRBD1. The CDR3 length is 17 residues. Losses at the gene ends were 4 bases for V and 4 bases for J; bases not matched to a gene: 10. Germline CDR1 reads SGHNT; CDR2 reads YENEEA. The CDR3 reads CASSSGQGNPLYNEQFF. For the CDR3, the DNA is TGTGCCAGCAGCTCGGGACAGGGGAATCCACTATACAATGAGCAGTTCTTC. The full variable domain, rest sourced from reference TRBV11-3 and TRBJ2-1, is EAGVVQSPRYKIIEKKQPVAFWCNPISGHNTLYWYLQNLGQGPELLIRYENEEAVDDSQLPKDRFSAERLKGVDSTLKIQPAELGDSAVYLCASSSGQGNPLYNEQFFGPGTRLTVL.

This clone was counted a single time. The V gene is TRBV27, the J gene TRBJ2-2; D might be TRBD2 (5 bases). The CDR3 is made up of 16 amino acids. In germline, CDR1 is MNHEY, CDR2 SMNVEV (reference sequence). The ends were cut back, 5 bases at V and 1 base at J, with 14 bases in the middle. CDR3 in amino acids: CASSLFSVLNTGELFF. The CDR3 region has the DNA TGTGCCAGCAGTCTGTTTAGCGTACTGAACACCGGGGAGCTGTTTTTT.

The chain is built from TRBV15 and TRBJ2-3; possible D gene TRBD1, 5 bases. This CDR3 has 15 amino acids. CDR1 and CDR2 (germline): LNHNV, YYDKDF (reference sequence). Between the trimmed V and J ends, which lost 0 bases and 3 bases, there was a span of 10 bases. Here the CDR3 DNA reads TGTGCCACCAGCAGAGATCCGACAGCTACAGATACGCAGTATTTT. This sequence encodes CATSRDPTATDTQYF. Full variable domain (outside the CDR3, taken from reference TRBV15 and TRBJ2-3): DAMVIQNPRYQVTQFGKPVTLSCSQTLNHNVMYWYQQKSSQAPKLLFHYYDKDFNNEADTPDNFQSRRPNTSFCFLDIRSPGLGDTAMYLCATSRDPTATDTQYFGPGTRLTVL.